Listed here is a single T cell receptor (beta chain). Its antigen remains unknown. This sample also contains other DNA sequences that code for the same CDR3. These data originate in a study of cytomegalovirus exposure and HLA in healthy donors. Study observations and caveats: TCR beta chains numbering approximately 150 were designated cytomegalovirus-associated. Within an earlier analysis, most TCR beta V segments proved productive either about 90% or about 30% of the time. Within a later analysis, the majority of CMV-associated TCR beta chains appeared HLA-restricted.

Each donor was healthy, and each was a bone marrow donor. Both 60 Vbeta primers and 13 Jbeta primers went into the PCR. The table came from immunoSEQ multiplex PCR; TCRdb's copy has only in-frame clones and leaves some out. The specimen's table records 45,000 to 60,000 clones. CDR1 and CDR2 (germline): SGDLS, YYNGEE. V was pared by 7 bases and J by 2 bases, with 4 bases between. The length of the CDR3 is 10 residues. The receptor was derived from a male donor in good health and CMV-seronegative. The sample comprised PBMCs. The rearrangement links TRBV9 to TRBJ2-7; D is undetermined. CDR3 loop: CASPAYEQYF. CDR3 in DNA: TGTGCCAGCCCCGCCTACGAGCAGTACTTC. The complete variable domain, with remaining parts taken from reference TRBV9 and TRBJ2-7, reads DSGVTQTPKHLITATGQRVTLRCSPRSGDLSVYWYQQSLDQGLQFLIQYYNGEERAKGNILERFSAQQFPDLHSELNLSSLELGDSALYFCASPAYEQYFGPGTRLTVT.